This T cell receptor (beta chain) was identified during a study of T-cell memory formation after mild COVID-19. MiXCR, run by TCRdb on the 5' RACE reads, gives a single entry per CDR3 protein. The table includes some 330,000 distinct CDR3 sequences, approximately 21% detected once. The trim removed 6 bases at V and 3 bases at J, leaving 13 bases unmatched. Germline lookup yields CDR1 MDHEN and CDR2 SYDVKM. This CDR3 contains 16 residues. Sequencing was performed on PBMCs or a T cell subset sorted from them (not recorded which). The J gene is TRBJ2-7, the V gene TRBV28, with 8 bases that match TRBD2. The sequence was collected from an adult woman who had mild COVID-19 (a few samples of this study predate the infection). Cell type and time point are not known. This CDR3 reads CASSPVAGKGSYEQYF. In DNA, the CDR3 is TGTGCCAGCAGCCCCGTAGCGGGAAAAGGGAGCTACGAGCAGTACTTC.